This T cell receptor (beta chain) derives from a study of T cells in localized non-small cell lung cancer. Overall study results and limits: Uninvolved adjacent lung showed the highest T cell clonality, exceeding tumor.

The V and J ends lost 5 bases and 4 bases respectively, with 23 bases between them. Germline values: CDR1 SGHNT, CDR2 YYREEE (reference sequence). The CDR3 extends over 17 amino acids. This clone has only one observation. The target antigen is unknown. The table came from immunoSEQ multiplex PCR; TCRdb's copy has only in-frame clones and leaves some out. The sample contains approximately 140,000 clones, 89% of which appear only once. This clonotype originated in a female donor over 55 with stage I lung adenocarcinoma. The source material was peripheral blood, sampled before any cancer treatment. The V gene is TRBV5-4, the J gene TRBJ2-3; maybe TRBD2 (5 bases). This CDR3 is CASRHDLRASRSDTQYF. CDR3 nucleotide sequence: TGTGCCAGCAGACACGATCTGAGGGCTAGCAGATCAGATACGCAGTATTTT. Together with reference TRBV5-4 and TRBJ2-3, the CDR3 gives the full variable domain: ETGVTQSPTHLIKTRGQQVTLRCSSQSGHNTVSWYQQALGQGPQFIFQYYREEENGRGNFPPRFSGLQFPNYSSELNVNALELDDSALYLCASRHDLRASRSDTQYFGPGTRLTVL.